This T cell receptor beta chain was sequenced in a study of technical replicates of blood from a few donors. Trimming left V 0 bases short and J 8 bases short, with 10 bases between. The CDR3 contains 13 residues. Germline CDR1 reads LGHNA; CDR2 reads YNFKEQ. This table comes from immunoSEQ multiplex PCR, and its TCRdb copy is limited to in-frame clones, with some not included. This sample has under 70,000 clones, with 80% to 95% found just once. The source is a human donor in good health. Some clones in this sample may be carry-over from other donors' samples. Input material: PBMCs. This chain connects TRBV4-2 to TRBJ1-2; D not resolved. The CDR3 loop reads CASSQDRVLGYTF. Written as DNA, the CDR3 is TGTGCCAGCAGCCAAGATAGAGTTCTCGGCTACACCTTC.